The text below deals with one T cell receptor beta chain. Its target is not known. The source of the sample is a study of STAT3 mutations in large granular lymphocyte leukemia. The table came from immunoSEQ multiplex PCR; TCRdb's copy has only in-frame clones and leaves some out. The profile shows about 20,000 clones, approximately 92% of them singletons. Study-wide results and limits: Every T-LGLL patient had at least one immunodominant TCRbeta clonotype.

The sequenced material came from peripheral blood mononuclear cells. The receptor was derived from a man aged 60-69 years with T-cell large granular lymphocyte leukemia. Some clones in this sample may be carry-over from other donors' samples.

The DNA of the CDR3 is TGTGCCAGCAGCCCGGGGGGGCGCTTTTACGAGCAGTACTTC. It yields the protein CASSPGGRFYEQYF. The J gene is TRBJ2-7, the V gene TRBV7-2, with 8 positions matching TRBD2. Trimming cost V 5 bases and J 4 bases; bases outside gene matches: 7. Looked up from germline, CDR1 is SGHTA and CDR2 is FQGNSA. The CDR3 is made up of 14 amino acids.